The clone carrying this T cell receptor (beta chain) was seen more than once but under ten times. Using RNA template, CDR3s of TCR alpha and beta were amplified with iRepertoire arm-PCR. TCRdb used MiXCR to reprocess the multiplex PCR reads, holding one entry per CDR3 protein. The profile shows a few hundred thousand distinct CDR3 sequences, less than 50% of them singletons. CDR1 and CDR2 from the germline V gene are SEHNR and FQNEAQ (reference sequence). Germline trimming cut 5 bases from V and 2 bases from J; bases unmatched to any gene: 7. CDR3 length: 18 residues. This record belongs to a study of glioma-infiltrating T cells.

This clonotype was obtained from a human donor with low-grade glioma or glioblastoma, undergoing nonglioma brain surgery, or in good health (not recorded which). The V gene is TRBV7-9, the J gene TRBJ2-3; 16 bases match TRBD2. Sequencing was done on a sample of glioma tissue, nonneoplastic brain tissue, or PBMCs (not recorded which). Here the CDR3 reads CASSTGTSGRAYTDTQYF. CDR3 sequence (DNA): TGTGCCAGCAGCACAGGGACTAGCGGGAGGGCCTACACAGATACGCAGTATTTT.